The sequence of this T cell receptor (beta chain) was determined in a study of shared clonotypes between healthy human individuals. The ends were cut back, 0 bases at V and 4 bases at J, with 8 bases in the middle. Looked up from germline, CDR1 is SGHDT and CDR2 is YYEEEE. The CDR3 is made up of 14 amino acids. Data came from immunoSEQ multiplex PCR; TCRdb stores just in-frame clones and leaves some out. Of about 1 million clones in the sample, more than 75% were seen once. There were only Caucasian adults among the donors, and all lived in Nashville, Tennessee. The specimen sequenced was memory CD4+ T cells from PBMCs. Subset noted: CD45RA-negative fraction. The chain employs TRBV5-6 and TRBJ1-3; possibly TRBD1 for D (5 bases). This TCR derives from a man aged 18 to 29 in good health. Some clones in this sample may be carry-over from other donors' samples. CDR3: CASSLAAGGNTIYF. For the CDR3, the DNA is TGTGCCAGCAGCTTGGCTGCAGGGGGAAACACCATATATTTT.